Following are 6 T cell receptor beta chains from one sample sequenced in a study of cytomegalovirus exposure and HLA in healthy donors. The primer mix had 60 Vbeta and 13 Jbeta primers. Profiled with immunoSEQ multiplex PCR; TCRdb holds only in-frame clones, not every one. The profile shows about 250,000 clones, under 80% of them singletons. The sample taken for sequencing was PBMCs. These receptors came from a female donor in good health and CMV-seronegative.

The chain recombines TRBV28 with TRBJ2-3, with 8 bases matching TRBD2. With 3 bases clipped from V and 2 bases from J, the junction kept 7 bases outside the gene matches. This CDR3 comprises 16 residues. CDR1 and CDR2 from the germline V gene are MDHEN and SYDVKM. CDR3 DNA: TGTGCCAGCAGTTTCCTCGGGAGGGCTTCCACAGATACGCAGTATTTT. Protein: CASSFLGRASTDTQYF.

This chain connects TRBV5-1 to TRBJ2-7; 9 bases are a match to TRBD1. The germline V gene has CDR1 SGHRS and CDR2 YFSETQ. The CDR3 consists of 15 residues. With V trimmed by 1 base and J by 3 bases, 5 bases remained unmatched. CDR3 sequence reads: CASSLSGQGVYEQYF. In DNA, the CDR3 is TGCGCCAGCAGCTTGTCGGGACAGGGAGTCTACGAGCAGTACTTC. Full variable domain (remainder filled in from reference TRBV5-1 and TRBJ2-7): KAGVTQTPRYLIKTRGQQVTLSCSPISGHRSVSWYQQTPGQGLQFLFEYFSETQRNKGNFPGRFSGRQFSNSRSEMNVSTLELGDSALYLCASSLSGQGVYEQYFGPGTRLTVT.

This clone was picked up one time. The chain employs TRBV7-2 and TRBJ2-7; possibly TRBD2 for D (6 bases). Trimming removed 1 base from V and 0 bases from J, with 13 bases in between. The CDR3 spans 16 residues. The germline V gene encodes CDR1 SGHTA and CDR2 FQGNSA. The CDR3 is CASSLDLGGSSYEQYF. DNA for the CDR3: TGTGCCAGCAGCTTAGATCTCGGAGGGAGCTCCTACGAGCAGTACTTC.

This chain joins TRBV11-2 and TRBJ2-7; D gene ambiguous. The CDR3 consists of 12 residues. CDR1 and CDR2 (germline): SGHAT, FQNNGV. The V and J ends lost 5 bases and 2 bases respectively, with 7 bases between them. The CDR3 DNA is TGTGCCAGCAGCGCAACAGCCTACGAGCAGTACTTC. This translates into CASSATAYEQYF.

The chain is built from TRBV28 and TRBJ2-1; D may be TRBD2 (5 bases). Germline V gives CDR1 MDHEN, CDR2 SYDVKM. The germline V and J ends were trimmed by 5 bases and 9 bases, with 20 bases remaining between them. CDR3 length equals 15 residues. CDR3 nucleotide sequence: TGTGCCAGCAGTCCGTCTAGAGGGTCCGTCGTTGAGCAGTTCTTC. This encodes CASSPSRGSVVEQFF.

This chain uses TRBV2 with TRBJ2-1; D unresolved. CDR3 length equals 15 residues. Trimming took 1 base from V and 0 from J, leaving 7 bases between them. In germline, CDR1 is SNHLY, CDR2 FYNNEI. This CDR3 is CASSEEWSSYNEQFF. Here the CDR3 DNA reads TGTGCCAGCAGTGAAGAGTGGAGCTCCTACAATGAGCAGTTCTTC.